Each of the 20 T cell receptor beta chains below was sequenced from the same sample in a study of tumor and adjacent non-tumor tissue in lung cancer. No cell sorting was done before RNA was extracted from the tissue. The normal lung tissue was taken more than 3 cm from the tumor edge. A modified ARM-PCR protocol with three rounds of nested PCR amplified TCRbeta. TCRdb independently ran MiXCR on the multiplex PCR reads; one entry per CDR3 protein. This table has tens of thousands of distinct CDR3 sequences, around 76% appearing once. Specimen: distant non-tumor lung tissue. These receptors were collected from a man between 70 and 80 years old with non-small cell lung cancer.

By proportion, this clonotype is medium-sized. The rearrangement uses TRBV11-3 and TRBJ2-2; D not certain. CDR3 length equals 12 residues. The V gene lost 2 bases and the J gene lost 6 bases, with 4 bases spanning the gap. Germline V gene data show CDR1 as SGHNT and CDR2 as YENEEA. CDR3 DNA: TGTGCCAGCAGCTTAAGCGCCGGGGAGCTGTTTTTT. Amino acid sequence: CASSLSAGELFF.

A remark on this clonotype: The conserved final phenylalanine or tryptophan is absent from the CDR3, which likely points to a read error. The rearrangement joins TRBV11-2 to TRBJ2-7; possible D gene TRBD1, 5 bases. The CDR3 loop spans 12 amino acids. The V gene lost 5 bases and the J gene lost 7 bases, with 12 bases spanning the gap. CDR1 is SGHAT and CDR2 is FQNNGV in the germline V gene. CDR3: CASSPDRTEQYL. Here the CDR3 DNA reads TGTGCCAGCAGCCCGGATAGGACAGAGCAGTACTTA.

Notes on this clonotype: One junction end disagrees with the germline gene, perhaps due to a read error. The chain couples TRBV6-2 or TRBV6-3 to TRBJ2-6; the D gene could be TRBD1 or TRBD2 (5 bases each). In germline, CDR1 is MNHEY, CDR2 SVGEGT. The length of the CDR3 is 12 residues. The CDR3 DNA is TGTGCCAGCCGCACCGGGGCCAACGTCATGATTTTC. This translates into CASRTGANVMIF.

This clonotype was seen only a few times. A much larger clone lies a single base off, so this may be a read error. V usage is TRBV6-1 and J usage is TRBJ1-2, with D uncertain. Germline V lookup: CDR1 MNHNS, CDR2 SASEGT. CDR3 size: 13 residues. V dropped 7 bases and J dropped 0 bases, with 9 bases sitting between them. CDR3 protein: CASNDNTNYGYTF. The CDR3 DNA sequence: TGTGCCAGCAACGATAACACTAACTATGGCTACACCTTC.

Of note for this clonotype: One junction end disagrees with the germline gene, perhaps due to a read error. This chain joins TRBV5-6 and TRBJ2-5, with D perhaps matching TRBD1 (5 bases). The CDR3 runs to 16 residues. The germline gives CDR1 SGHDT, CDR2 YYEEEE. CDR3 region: CVSSHSITDRVGTQYF. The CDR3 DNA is TGTGTCAGCAGCCATTCCATTACCGACAGAGTAGGGACCCAGTACTTC.

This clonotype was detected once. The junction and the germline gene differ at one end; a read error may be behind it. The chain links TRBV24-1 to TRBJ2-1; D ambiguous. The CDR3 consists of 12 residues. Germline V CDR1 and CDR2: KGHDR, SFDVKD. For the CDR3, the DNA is TGTGCCACCAGTTCCCTAGGGTATGAGGAGTTCTTC. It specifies CATSSLGYEEFF.

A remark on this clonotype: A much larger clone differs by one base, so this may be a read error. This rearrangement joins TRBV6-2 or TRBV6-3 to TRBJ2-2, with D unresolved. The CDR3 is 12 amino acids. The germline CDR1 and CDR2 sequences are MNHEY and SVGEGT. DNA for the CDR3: TGTGCAAGCAATACCAAAACCGGGGAGCTGTTTTTT. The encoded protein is CASNTKTGELFF.

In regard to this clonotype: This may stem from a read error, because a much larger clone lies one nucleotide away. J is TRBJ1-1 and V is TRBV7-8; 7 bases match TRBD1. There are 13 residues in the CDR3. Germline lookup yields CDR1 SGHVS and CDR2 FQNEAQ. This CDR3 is CAGSETGRLQAFF. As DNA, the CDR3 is TGTGCCGGCAGCGAGACAGGGCGCCTCCAAGCTTTCTTT.

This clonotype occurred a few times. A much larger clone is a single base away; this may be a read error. The CDR3 protein is CASSDRGRTDMQYF. The CDR3 DNA reads as TGCGCCAGCAGTGATCGGGGGCGCACAGATATGCAGTATTTT. The rearrangement joins TRBV10-2 to TRBJ2-3; either TRBD1 or TRBD2 may supply D (6 bases each). This CDR3 comprises 14 residues. Germline V lookup: CDR1 WSHSY, CDR2 SAAADI.

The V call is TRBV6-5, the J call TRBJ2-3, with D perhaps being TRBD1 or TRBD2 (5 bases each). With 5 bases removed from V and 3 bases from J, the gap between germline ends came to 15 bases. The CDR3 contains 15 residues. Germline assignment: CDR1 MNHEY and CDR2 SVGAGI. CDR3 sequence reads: CASSGDLWGTDTQYF. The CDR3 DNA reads TGTGCCAGCAGTGGGGATTTATGGGGGACAGATACGCAGTATTTT.

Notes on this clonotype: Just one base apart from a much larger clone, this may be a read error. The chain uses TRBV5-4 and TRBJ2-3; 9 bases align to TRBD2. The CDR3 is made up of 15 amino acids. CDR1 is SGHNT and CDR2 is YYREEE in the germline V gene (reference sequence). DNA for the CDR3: TGTACCATCAGCTGGCGGGGGGGCCGGGCAGATACGCAGTATTTT. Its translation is CTISWRGGRADTQYF.

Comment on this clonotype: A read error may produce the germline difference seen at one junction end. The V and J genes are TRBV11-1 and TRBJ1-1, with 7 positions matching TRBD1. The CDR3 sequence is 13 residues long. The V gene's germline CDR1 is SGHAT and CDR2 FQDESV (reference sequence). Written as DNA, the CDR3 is TGTGCCAACAGCGCCGACAGGGACACTGAAGCTTTTTTT. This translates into CANSADRDTEAFF.

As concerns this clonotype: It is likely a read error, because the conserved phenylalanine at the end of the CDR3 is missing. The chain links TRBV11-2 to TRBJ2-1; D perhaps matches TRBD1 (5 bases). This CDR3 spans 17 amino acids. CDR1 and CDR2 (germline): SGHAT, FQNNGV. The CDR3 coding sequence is TGTACCAACGTTTGGGGCTCCAGCGCCGCCTCCTACAATGAGCAGTTCTTA. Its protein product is CTNVWGSSAASYNEQFL.

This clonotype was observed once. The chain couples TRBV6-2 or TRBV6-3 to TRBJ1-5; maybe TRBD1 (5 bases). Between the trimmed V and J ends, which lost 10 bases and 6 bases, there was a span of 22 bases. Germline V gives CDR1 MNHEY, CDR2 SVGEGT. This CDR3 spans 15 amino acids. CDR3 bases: TGTGCCAACGCCCCGGGGCCCCAAGAGGGTCAGCCCCAGCATTTT. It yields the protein CANAPGPQEGQPQHF.

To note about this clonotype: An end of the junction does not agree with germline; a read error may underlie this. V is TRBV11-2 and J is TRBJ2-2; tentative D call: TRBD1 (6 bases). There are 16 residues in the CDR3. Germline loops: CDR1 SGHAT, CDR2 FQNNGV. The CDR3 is CASSSVDAGVAGEMFF. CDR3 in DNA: TGTGCCAGCAGCTCAGTGGACGCAGGGGTTGCCGGGGAGATGTTTTTT.

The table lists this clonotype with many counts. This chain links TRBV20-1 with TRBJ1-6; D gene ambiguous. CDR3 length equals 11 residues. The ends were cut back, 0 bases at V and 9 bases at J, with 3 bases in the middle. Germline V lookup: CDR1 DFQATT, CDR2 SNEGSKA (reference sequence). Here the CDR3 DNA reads TGCAGTGCTAGAGAGGGTTCACCCCTCCACTTT. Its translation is CSAREGSPLHF.

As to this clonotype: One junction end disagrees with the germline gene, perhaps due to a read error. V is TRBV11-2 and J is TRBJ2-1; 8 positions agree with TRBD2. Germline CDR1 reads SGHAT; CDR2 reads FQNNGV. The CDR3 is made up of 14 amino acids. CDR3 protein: CASSLTGGRNEQFF. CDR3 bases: TGTGCTAGCAGCTTAACGGGGGGGCGGAATGAGCAGTTCTTC.

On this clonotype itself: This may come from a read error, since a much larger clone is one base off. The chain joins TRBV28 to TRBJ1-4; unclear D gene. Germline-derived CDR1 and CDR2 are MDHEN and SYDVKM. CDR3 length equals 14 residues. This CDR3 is CGSSLSRFNEKLFF. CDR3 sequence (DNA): TGTGGCAGCAGTTTATCCAGGTTTAATGAAAAACTGTTTTTT.

The CDR3: CASLRGGSSYIEQFF. CDR3 in DNA: TGTGCCAGCCTTCGCGGCGGGAGCTCCTACATTGAACAGTTCTTC. The J gene is TRBJ2-1, the V gene TRBV28; 7 bases are a match to TRBD2. The length of the CDR3 is 15 residues. The V gene's germline CDR1 is MDHEN and CDR2 SYDVKM. The V gene end was trimmed by 8 bases and the J gene end by 13 bases; junction bases not matched to a gene: 20.

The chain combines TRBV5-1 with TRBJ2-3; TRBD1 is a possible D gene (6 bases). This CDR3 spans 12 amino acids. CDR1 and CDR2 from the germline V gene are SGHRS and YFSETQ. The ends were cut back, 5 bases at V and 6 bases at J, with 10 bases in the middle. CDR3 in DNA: TGCGCCAGCAGAACAGGGTGGGATACGCAGTATTTT. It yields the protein CASRTGWDTQYF.